The 19 T cell receptor beta chains reported below all come from one sample, sequenced in a study of blood T cell repertoires in COVID-19. Assay: immunoSEQ multiplex PCR; the TCRdb copy retains only in-frame clones and omits some. Here the sample spans hundreds of thousands of clones, 70% to 90% being singletons. The sequencing sample was made of peripheral blood. The origin of the receptors is a human donor in a cohort sampled during active COVID-19.

The chain recombines TRBV9 with TRBJ1-1; D ambiguous. The CDR3 runs to 15 residues. The V gene lost 0 bases and the J gene lost 4 bases, with 13 bases spanning the gap. From germline, CDR1 is SGDLS and CDR2 YYNGEE. CDR3 coding DNA: TGTGCCAGCAGCGTAGTCGGGGTTGGGTCCACTGAAGCTTTCTTT. It encodes CASSVVGVGSTEAFF.

The rearrangement joins TRBV5-5 to TRBJ1-6; D is uncertain. Germline CDR1 and CDR2: SGHKS and YYEKEE (reference sequence). The CDR3 totals 12 residues. The V gene lost 3 bases and the J gene lost 4 bases, with 2 bases spanning the gap. This CDR3 reads CASSSYNSPLHF. The DNA of the CDR3 is TGTGCCAGCAGCTCATATAATTCACCCCTCCACTTT.

The genes are TRBV29-1 and TRBJ2-7; 8 positions match TRBD1. V lost 1 base to trimming and J lost 6 bases; unmatched junction nucleotides: 5. CDR1 and CDR2 from the germline V gene are SQVTM and ANQGSEA. The CDR3 runs to 13 residues. CDR3 loop: CSVEGTGSSEQYF. DNA for the CDR3: TGCAGCGTTGAAGGGACAGGGAGTTCCGAGCAGTACTTC.

This chain joins TRBV27 and TRBJ2-7; 9 bases agree with TRBD1. Germline CDR1 reads MNHEY; CDR2 reads SMNVEV (reference sequence). Trimming cost V 3 bases and J 3 bases; bases outside gene matches: 3. CDR3 size: 14 residues. For the CDR3, the DNA is TGTGCCAGCAGTTTGCGACAGGGGGACTACGAGCAGTACTTC. It is translated as CASSLRQGDYEQYF.

Points on this clone: Other DNA variants within this sample encode the same CDR3. The chain uses TRBV29-1 and TRBJ1-1; the D is unclear. The germline V and J ends were trimmed by 7 bases and 2 bases, with 5 bases remaining between them. CDR3 length equals 10 residues. The germline V gene encodes CDR1 SQVTM and CDR2 ANQGSEA. The CDR3 spells CSAGNTEAFF. DNA for the CDR3: TGCAGCGCCGGTAACACTGAAGCTTTCTTT.

This chain links TRBV27 with TRBJ2-3; 11 bases are a match to TRBD2. The ends lost 6 bases at V and 5 bases at J; junction bases unmatched: 10. The germline V gene encodes CDR1 MNHEY and CDR2 SMNVEV (reference sequence). The length of the CDR3 is 16 residues. CDR3 protein: CASRFTLAGGRDTQYF. For the CDR3, the DNA is TGTGCCAGCAGGTTCACATTAGCGGGGGGGAGAGATACGCAGTATTTT.

This chain uses TRBV19 with TRBJ1-2; 7 positions match TRBD1. Trimming removed 5 bases from V and 4 bases from J; junction bases left unmatched: 7. Germline V lookup: CDR1 LNHDA, CDR2 SQIVND (reference sequence). The length of the CDR3 is 14 residues. The CDR3 nucleotides are TGTGCCAGTAGTGAGACAGGGCCACCCTATGGCTACACCTTC. As protein: CASSETGPPYGYTF.

This clone came up a few times. The chain uses TRBV2 and TRBJ2-7; 8 bases fit TRBD1. This CDR3 is built from 15 residues. Trimming took 6 bases from V and 4 from J; bases not matched to a gene: 11. Germline assignment: CDR1 SNHLY and CDR2 FYNNEI. The CDR3 coding sequence is TGTGCCAGCAGAGAAACCTCGGGACAGGCTTACGAGCAGTACTTC. It yields the protein CASRETSGQAYEQYF.

The chain links TRBV19 to TRBJ2-2; TRBD1 agrees at 10 bases. Germline lookup yields CDR1 LNHDA and CDR2 SQIVND (reference sequence). Trimming took 3 bases from V and 6 from J; bases not matched to a gene: 10. The CDR3 has 17 residues. CDR3 region: CASSIPGQGLGPGELFF. CDR3 in DNA: TGTGCCAGTAGTATTCCGGGACAGGGGTTAGGTCCCGGGGAGCTGTTTTTT.

The chain couples TRBV10-3 to TRBJ1-1; 12 nucleotides line up with TRBD1. The V gene end was trimmed by 7 bases and the J gene end by 4 bases; junction bases not matched to a gene: 7. CDR1 and CDR2 from the germline V gene are ENHRY and SYGVKD. There are 15 residues in the CDR3. CDR3 in amino acids: CAIKGTGGASTEAFF. CDR3 sequence (DNA): TGTGCCATCAAGGGGACAGGGGGCGCATCCACTGAAGCTTTCTTT.

This chain uses TRBV6-1 with TRBJ2-1; 11 bases match TRBD2. Trimming took 0 bases from V and 2 from J; bases not matched to a gene: 0. The CDR3 sequence is 16 residues long. The germline V gene encodes CDR1 MNHNS and CDR2 SASEGT. As DNA, the CDR3 is TGTGCCAGCAGTGAAGCTAGCGGGGGGGCCTACAATGAGCAGTTCTTC. This encodes CASSEASGGAYNEQFF.

Only one count was recorded for this clone. J is TRBJ1-3 and V is TRBV11-3, with 10 bases identical to TRBD1. The CDR3 is 16 amino acids. The ends lost 8 bases at V and 8 bases at J; junction bases unmatched: 15. CDR1 SGHNT and CDR2 YENEEA come from the germline V gene. CDR3 in DNA: TGTGCCAGCGCAAGGGGACAGGGGATTAATGAGGACACCATATATTTT. It specifies CASARGQGINEDTIYF.

V is TRBV18 and J is TRBJ1-1, with D possibly being TRBD1 (5 bases). The germline CDR1 and CDR2 sequences are KGHSH and LQKENI. With 4 bases removed from V and 0 bases from J, the gap between germline ends came to 12 bases. This CDR3 has 15 amino acids. The CDR3 is CASSLGVTVNTEAFF. In DNA form, the CDR3 reads TGTGCCAGCTCACTGGGCGTGACAGTGAACACTGAAGCTTTCTTT.

The V gene is TRBV30, the J gene TRBJ2-4; D may be TRBD2 (6 bases). The germline V and J ends were trimmed by 1 base and 0 bases, with 7 bases remaining between them. The CDR3 has 14 residues. Germline V gene sequence: CDR1 GTSNPN, CDR2 SVGIG (reference sequence). DNA of the CDR3: TGTGCCTGGAGTGGCGGGGTAGCCAAAAACATTCAGTACTTC. The encoded protein is CAWSGGVAKNIQYF.

The chain carries TRBV7-2 and TRBJ1-1; no firm D call. The V end was cut by 2 bases, the J end by 3 bases, with 13 bases between. The V gene's germline CDR1 is SGHTA and CDR2 FQGNSA. This CDR3 contains 15 residues. The CDR3 loop is CASSLRPGGDTEAFF. The CDR3 nucleotides read TGTGCCAGCAGCTTAAGGCCGGGCGGGGACACTGAAGCTTTCTTT. Looking up the rest from reference TRBV7-2 and TRBJ1-1 gives the full variable domain: GAGVSQSPSNKVTEKGKDVELRCDPISGHTALYWYRQSLGQGLEFLIYFQGNSAPDKSGLPSDRFSAERTGGSVSTLTIQRTQQEDSAVYLCASSLRPGGDTEAFFGQGTRLTVV.

The CDR3 sequence is CASSPSDSYEQFF. The CDR3 nucleotides read TGTGCCAGCAGCCCTTCGGACTCATATGAGCAGTTCTTC. The chain joins TRBV7-2 to TRBJ2-1, with a weak D call TRBD2 (5 bases). This CDR3 has 13 residues. CDR1 is SGHTA and CDR2 is FQGNSA in the germline V gene. Deletions cut 5 bases from V and 8 bases from J, with 13 bases between.

This rearrangement joins TRBV19 to TRBJ1-1, with TRBD1 matching 8 bases. Germline CDR1 and CDR2: LNHDA and SQIVND (reference sequence). This CDR3 is 12 amino acids long. V lost 9 bases and J lost 1; bases outside the gene matches: 1. CDR3 sequence: CASGQGNTEAFF. CDR3 nucleotide sequence: TGTGCCAGCGGACAGGGGAACACTGAAGCTTTCTTT.

The chain joins TRBV12-3 or TRBV12-4 to TRBJ1-1; the D gene is possibly TRBD1 (6 bases). The CDR3 is made up of 12 amino acids. Trimming stripped 6 bases from V and 5 bases from J, with 10 bases between. CDR3 sequence reads: CASRQGYTEAFF. DNA for the CDR3: TGTGCCAGCAGACAGGGATATACTGAAGCTTTCTTT.

This chain uses TRBV5-4 with TRBJ1-6; D uncertain. The V and J ends lost 4 bases and 0 bases respectively, with 11 bases between them. Germline CDR1 SGHNT, CDR2 YYREEE (reference sequence). The CDR3 contains 16 residues. DNA for the CDR3: TGTGCCAGCAGCCCTAACCGTATCTCCTATAATTCACCCCTCCACTTT. Translation gives CASSPNRISYNSPLHF.